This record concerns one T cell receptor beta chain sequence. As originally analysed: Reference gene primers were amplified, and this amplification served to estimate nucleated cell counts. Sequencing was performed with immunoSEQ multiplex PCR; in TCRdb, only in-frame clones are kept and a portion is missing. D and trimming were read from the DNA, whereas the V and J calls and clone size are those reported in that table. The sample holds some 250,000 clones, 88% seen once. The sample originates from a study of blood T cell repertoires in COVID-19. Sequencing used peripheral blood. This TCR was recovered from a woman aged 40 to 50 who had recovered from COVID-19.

CDR3 DNA sequence: TGTGCCAGCAGCCTACTAGCGGGATTAACCAATGAGCAGTTCTTC. It is translated as CASSLLAGLTNEQFF. V and J are TRBV27 and TRBJ2-1; 10 bases match TRBD2. Trimming removed 6 bases from V and 6 bases from J; junction bases left unmatched: 8. Germline values: CDR1 MNHEY, CDR2 SMNVEV (reference sequence). The CDR3 is 15 amino acids.